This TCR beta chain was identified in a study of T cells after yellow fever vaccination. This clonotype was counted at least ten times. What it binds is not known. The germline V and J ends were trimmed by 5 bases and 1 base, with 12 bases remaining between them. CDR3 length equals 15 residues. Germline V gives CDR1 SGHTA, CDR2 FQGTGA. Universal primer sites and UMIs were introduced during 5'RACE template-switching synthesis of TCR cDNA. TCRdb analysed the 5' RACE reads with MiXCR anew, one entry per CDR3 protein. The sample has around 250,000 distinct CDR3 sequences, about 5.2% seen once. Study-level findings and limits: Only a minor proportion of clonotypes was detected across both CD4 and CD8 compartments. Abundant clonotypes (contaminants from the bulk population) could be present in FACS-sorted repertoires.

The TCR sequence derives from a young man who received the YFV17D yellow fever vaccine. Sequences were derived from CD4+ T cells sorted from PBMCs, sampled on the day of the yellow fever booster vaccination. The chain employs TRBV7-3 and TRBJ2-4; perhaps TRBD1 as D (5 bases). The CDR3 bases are TGTGCCAGCAGCCTCGACAGTACGGCCAAAAACATTCAGTACTTC. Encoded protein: CASSLDSTAKNIQYF.